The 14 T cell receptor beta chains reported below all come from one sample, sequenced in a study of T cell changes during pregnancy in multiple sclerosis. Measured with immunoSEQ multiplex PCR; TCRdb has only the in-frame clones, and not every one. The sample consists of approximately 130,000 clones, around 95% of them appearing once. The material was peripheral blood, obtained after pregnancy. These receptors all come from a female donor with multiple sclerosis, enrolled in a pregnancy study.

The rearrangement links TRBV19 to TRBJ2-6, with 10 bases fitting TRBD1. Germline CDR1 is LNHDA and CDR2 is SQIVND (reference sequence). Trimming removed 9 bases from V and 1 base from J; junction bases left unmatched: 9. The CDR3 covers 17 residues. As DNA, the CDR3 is TGTGCCAGCCAAGGGAGACAGGGGGCGTCTGGGGCCAACGTCCTGACTTTC. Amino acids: CASQGRQGASGANVLTF.

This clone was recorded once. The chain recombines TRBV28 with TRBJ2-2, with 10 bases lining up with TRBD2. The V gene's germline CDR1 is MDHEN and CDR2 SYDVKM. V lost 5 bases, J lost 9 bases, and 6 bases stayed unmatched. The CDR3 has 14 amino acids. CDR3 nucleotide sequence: TGTGCCAGCAGTATCCTAGCGGGAGCACGGGAGCTGTTTTTT. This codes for CASSILAGARELFF.

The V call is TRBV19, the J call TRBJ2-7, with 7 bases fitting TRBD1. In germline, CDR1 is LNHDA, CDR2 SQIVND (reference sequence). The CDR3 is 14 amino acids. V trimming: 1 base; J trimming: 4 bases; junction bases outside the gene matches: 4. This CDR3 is CASSIGTGSYEQYF. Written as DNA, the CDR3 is TGTGCCAGTAGTATAGGGACAGGTTCTTACGAGCAGTACTTC.

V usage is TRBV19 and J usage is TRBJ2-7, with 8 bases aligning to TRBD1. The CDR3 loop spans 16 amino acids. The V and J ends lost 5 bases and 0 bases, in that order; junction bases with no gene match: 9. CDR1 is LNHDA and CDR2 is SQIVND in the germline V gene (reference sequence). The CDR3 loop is CASSPRDRGSSYEQYF. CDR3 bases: TGTGCCAGTAGTCCACGTGACAGGGGTAGCTCCTACGAGCAGTACTTC.

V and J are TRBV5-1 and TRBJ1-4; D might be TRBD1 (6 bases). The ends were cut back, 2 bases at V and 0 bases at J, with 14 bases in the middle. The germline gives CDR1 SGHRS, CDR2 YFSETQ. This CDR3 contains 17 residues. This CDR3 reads CASSFSGTPSTNEKLFF. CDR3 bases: TGCGCCAGCAGCTTCTCCGGGACACCCTCAACTAATGAAAAACTGTTTTTT.

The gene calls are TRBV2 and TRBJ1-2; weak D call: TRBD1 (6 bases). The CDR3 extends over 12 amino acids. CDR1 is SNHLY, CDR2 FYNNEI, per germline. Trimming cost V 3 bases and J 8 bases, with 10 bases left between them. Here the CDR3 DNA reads TGTGCCAGCAGTGAGACAGGAGGCGGCTACACCTTC. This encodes CASSETGGGYTF.

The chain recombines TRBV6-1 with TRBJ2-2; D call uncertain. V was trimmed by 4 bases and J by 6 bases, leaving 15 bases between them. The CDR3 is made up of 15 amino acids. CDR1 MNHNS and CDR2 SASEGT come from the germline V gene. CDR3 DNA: TGTGCCAGCAGTGCCCTGACAAGTTGGTCCGGGGAGCTGTTTTTT. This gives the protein CASSALTSWSGELFF.

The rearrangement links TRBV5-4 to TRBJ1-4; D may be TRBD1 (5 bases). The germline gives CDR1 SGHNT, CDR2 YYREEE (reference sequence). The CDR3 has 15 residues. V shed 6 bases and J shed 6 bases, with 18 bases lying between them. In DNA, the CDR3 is TGTGCCAGCACCGATGCACCGGGGGTGGATGAAAAACTGTTTTTT. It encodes CASTDAPGVDEKLFF.

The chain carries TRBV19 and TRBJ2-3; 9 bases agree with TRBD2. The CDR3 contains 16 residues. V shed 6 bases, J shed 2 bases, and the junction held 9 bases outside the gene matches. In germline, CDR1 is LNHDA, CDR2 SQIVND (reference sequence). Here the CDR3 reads CASSRGASGTTDTQYF. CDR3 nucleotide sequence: TGTGCCAGTAGCCGCGGGGCTAGCGGGACCACAGATACGCAGTATTTT.

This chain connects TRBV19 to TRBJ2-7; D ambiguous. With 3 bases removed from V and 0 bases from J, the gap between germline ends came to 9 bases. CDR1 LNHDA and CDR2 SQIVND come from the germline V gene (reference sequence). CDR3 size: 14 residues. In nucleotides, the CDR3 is TGTGCCAGTAGTATGAATACGGGCTCCTACGAGCAGTACTTC. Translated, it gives CASSMNTGSYEQYF.

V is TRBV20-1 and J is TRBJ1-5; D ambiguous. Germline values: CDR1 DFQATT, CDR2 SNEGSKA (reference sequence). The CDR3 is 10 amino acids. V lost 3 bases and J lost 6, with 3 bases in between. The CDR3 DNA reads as TGCAGTGCTAGTAGTCAGCCCCAGCATTTT. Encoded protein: CSASSQPQHF.

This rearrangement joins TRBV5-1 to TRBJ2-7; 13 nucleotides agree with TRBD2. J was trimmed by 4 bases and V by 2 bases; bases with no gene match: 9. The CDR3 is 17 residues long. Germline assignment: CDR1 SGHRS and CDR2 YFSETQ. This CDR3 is CASSFRTSGSRGYEQYF. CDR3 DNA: TGCGCCAGCAGCTTTAGGACTAGCGGGAGTCGAGGATACGAGCAGTACTTC.

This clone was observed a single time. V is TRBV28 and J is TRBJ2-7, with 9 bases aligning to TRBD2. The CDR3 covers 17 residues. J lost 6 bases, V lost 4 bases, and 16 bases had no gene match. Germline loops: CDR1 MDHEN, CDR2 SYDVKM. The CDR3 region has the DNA TGTGCCAGCAGTTCCCAAACCCCTCGGCTAGCGGGAAGCGAGCAGTACTTC. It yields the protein CASSSQTPRLAGSEQYF.

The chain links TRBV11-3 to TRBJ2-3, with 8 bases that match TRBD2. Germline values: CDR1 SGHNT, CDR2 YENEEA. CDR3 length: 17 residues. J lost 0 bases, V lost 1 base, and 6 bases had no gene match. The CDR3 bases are TGTGCCAGCAGCTTAGGGGCGGGACTAGGAAGCACAGATACGCAGTATTTT. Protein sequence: CASSLGAGLGSTDTQYF.